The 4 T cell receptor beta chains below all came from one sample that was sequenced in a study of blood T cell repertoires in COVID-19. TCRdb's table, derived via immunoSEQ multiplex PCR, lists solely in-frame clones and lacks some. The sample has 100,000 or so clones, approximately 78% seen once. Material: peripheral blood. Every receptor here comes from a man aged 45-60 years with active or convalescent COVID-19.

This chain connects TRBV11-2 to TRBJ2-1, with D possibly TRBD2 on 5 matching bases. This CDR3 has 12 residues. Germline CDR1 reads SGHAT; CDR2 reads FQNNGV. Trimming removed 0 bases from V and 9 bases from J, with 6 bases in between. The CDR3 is CASSLDEGEQFF. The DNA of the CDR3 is TGTGCCAGCAGCTTAGATGAGGGTGAGCAGTTCTTC.

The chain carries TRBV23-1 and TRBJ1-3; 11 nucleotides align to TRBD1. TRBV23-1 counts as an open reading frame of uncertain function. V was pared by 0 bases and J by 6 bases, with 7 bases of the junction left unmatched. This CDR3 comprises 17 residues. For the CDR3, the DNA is TGCGCCAGCAGTCAATCACCGGGACAGGGGGAGGAAAACACCATATATTTT. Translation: CASSQSPGQGEENTIYF.

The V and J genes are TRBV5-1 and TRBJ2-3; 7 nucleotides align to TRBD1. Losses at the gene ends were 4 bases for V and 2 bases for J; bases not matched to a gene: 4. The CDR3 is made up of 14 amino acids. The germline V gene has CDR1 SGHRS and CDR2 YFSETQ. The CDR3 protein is CASSRDSVTDTQYF. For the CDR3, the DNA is TGCGCCAGCAGCCGGGACAGTGTCACAGATACGCAGTATTTT.

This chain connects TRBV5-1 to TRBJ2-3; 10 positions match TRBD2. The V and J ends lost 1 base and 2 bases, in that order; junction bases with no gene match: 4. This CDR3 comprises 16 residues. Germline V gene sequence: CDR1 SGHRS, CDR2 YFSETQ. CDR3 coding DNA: TGCGCCAGCAGCTTGATAGCGGGGGGCCCCACAGATACGCAGTATTTT. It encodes CASSLIAGGPTDTQYF.